The present T cell receptor beta chain was sequenced within a study of T cell repertoires in cytomegalovirus infection. About the study: Both recently identified HLA-C-restricted and well-studied HLA-B-restricted CMV epitopes were used in the study. Indicated by public TCR beta signatures were CMV infection and matching HLA type. Whole-study results and caveats: CMV carriers with the relevant HLA were identified by cumulative public TCR beta family frequency. CMV-specific TCR beta clonotypes restricted by HLA-C were the ones dominating the ex vivo response.

The CDR3 is 18 residues long. Germline V gene sequence: CDR1 KGHDR, CDR2 SFDVKD. Between the trimmed V and J ends, which lost 0 bases and 1 base, there was a span of 15 bases. On this clonotype itself: Its antigen remains unidentified.

MiXCR, run by TCRdb on the reads, gives a single entry per CDR3 protein. The sample shows hundreds of thousands of distinct CDR3 sequences, under 40% of them seen only once. The V and J genes are TRBV24-1 and TRBJ1-5; D is unresolved. The sequence was collected from a human donor in good health (CMV status not recorded). Some clones in this sample may be carry-over from other donors' samples. The starting material was cultured CD8+ T cells from PBMCs, obtained from culture after CMV antigen stimulation. This chain's CDR3 is CATSDLQWVSVSNQPQHF. The CDR3 DNA reads as TGTGCCACCAGTGATTTGCAGTGGGTTTCAGTCAGCAATCAGCCCCAGCATTTT.